This record concerns one T cell receptor beta chain sequence. Antigen unknown. Sample barcodes and UMIs were carried by the TCR alpha and TCR beta cDNA libraries that 5'RACE generated with constant-segment primers. TCRdb reprocessed the 5' RACE reads with MiXCR, giving one entry per CDR3 protein. This repertoire shows a few hundred thousand distinct CDR3 sequences, under 25% found once; its top ten account for under 15%. This CDR3 contains 13 residues. J lost 12 bases, V lost 4 bases, and 10 bases had no gene match. Germline V gives CDR1 SGHRS, CDR2 YFSETQ. The data are from a study of T-cell memory formation after mild COVID-19. Study at large: TCR clusters largely stayed donor specific.

Study outcomes and limitations: Pre-infection memory showed some responding clones, and this suggested that cross-reactive memory joined. CD4/CD8 balance characterized clones contracting day 15 to 85, and CD4+ skew characterized later expanders.

Sequenced sample: PBMCs or a T cell subset sorted from them (not recorded which). The V call is TRBV5-1, the J call TRBJ1-1; TRBD1 aligns across 9 bases. This clonotype originated in an adult woman who had mild COVID-19 (a few samples of this study predate the infection). Cell type and time point are not known. CDR3: CASSPTGTGRPFF. CDR3 in DNA: TGCGCCAGCAGCCCGACCGGGACAGGGAGGCCTTTCTTT.